The next 16 T cell receptor beta chains were all read from a single sample in a study of blood T cell repertoires in COVID-19. Sequencing used immunoSEQ multiplex PCR; TCRdb keeps in-frame clones, though not all of them. The sample has approximately 130,000 clones, 88% seen once. The sequencing sample was made of peripheral blood. These receptors originate from a human donor in a cohort sampled during active COVID-19.

The chain has TRBV25-1 and TRBJ1-5; D remains unclear. The V gene lost 2 bases and the J gene lost 1 base, with 15 bases spanning the gap. The CDR3 extends over 17 amino acids. The germline V gene encodes CDR1 MGHDK and CDR2 SYGVNS. This CDR3 reads CASSERGRLDSNQPQHF. CDR3 coding DNA: TGTGCCAGCAGTGAAAGAGGGAGGCTAGACAGCAATCAGCCCCAGCATTTT.

The rearrangement uses TRBV25-1 and TRBJ1-5; D unclear. CDR1 MGHDK and CDR2 SYGVNS come from the germline V gene. Trimming removed 2 bases at V and 4 bases at J, with 3 bases between. This CDR3 has 12 amino acids. This chain's CDR3 is CASSEENQPQHF. CDR3 sequence (DNA): TGTGCCAGCAGTGAAGAGAATCAGCCCCAGCATTTT.

The V and J genes are TRBV5-8 and TRBJ2-7, with a tentative D call TRBD2 (5 bases). This CDR3 has 17 residues. V was trimmed by 1 base and J by 1 base, leaving 18 bases between them. The germline CDR1 and CDR2 sequences are SGHTS and YDEGEE. CDR3 DNA: TGTGCCAGCAGCTTGTTTACTAGGCGGAGTACATCCTACGAGCAGTACTTC. Amino acid sequence: CASSLFTRRSTSYEQYF.

V usage is TRBV11-2 and J usage is TRBJ2-2; D is ambiguous. The CDR3 spans 14 residues. V dropped 6 bases and J dropped 0 bases, with 8 bases sitting between them. The germline V gene encodes CDR1 SGHAT and CDR2 FQNNGV. The CDR3 DNA reads TGTGCCAGCAGACTATGGGCGAACACCGGGGAGCTGTTTTTT. Translating it yields CASRLWANTGELFF.

This clone was recorded a few times. One end of the junction fails to match germline, which may point to a read error. The chain joins TRBV7-7 to TRBJ2-2; 9 positions agree with TRBD1. The V gene's germline CDR1 is SSHAT and CDR2 FNYEAQ (reference sequence). The CDR3 covers 16 residues. CDR3 in amino acids: CASSLTGTGLPGELFF. CDR3 DNA sequence: TGTGCTAGCAGCTTAACCGGGACAGGGCTCCCCGGGGAGCTGTTTTTT.

The gene calls are TRBV28 and TRBJ1-5; 7 bases agree with TRBD1. The junction had 9 bases not matched to a gene; V was cut back by 9 bases and J by 4 bases. Germline loops: CDR1 MDHEN, CDR2 SYDVKM. There are 14 residues in the CDR3. The chain's CDR3 is CASNRGGLNQPQHF. In DNA form, the CDR3 reads TGTGCCAGTAACAGGGGCGGACTTAATCAGCCCCAGCATTTT.

This clone was found a few times. The V call is TRBV5-8, the J call TRBJ1-5, with 8 bases that match TRBD1. V was clipped by 1 base and J by 2 bases; unmatched bases: 5. Germline V lookup: CDR1 SGHTS, CDR2 YDEGEE. This CDR3 contains 16 residues. This chain's CDR3 is CASSLHMTGGNQPQHF. Written as DNA, the CDR3 is TGTGCCAGCAGCTTGCATATGACAGGGGGCAATCAGCCCCAGCATTTT.

This clone has at least ten counts. V gene TRBV27 combines with J gene TRBJ2-7; 7 bases are a match to TRBD1. The CDR3 spans 15 residues. Unmatched junction bases numbered 11, after V lost 6 bases and J lost 3 bases. In germline, CDR1 is MNHEY, CDR2 SMNVEV (reference sequence). The CDR3 protein is CASSRQGDGHYEQYF. The CDR3 coding sequence is TGTGCCAGCAGCCGCCAGGGGGACGGACACTACGAGCAGTACTTC.

The V gene is TRBV25-1, the J gene TRBJ1-4; 9 bases match TRBD1. Losses at the gene ends were 3 bases for V and 8 bases for J; bases not matched to a gene: 7. This CDR3 has 15 residues. Germline assignment: CDR1 MGHDK and CDR2 SYGVNS. The CDR3 spells CASSEAGTGNEKLFF. The CDR3 region has the DNA TGTGCCAGCAGTGAGGCAGGGACAGGGAACGAAAAACTGTTTTTT.

The chain joins TRBV3-1 (or the pseudogene TRBV3-2) to TRBJ2-7, with 10 bases that match TRBD2. This CDR3 is 16 amino acids long. Germline V gene sequence: CDR1 LGHDT, CDR2 YNNKEL (reference sequence). J gave up 0 bases and V 0 bases, and 2 bases lay outside the gene matches. The CDR3: CASSQELAGSSYEQYF. The CDR3 DNA follows: TGTGCCAGCAGCCAAGAACTAGCGGGGAGCTCCTACGAGCAGTACTTC.

In regard to this clone: A read error may produce the germline difference seen at one junction end. The chain links TRBV5-1 to TRBJ2-1, with D possibly TRBD1 on 6 matching bases. Germline values: CDR1 SGHRS, CDR2 YFSETQ. This CDR3 comprises 12 residues. This chain's CDR3 is CASSLAGTPVLF. CDR3 DNA sequence: TGCGCCAGCAGCTTGGCCGGGACACCCGTGCTCTTC.

The chain carries TRBV28 and TRBJ2-3, with D maybe TRBD2 (5 bases). CDR3 length: 16 residues. Per the germline V gene, CDR1 is MDHEN and CDR2 is SYDVKM. Trimming removed 7 bases at V and 2 bases at J, with 19 bases between. The CDR3 is CASTPTAGRNTDTQYF. CDR3 coding DNA: TGTGCCAGCACCCCCACGGCGGGCAGAAACACAGATACGCAGTATTTT.

This clone was detected only once. V gene TRBV7-9 combines with J gene TRBJ1-2; D is ambiguous. Trimming took 0 bases from V and 0 from J, leaving 5 bases between them. Germline lookup yields CDR1 SEHNR and CDR2 FQNEAQ (reference sequence). This CDR3 spans 14 amino acids. As DNA, the CDR3 is TGTGCCAGCAGCTTAGCAACAGCTAACTATGGCTACACCTTC. This codes for CASSLATANYGYTF. The full variable domain, in which reference TRBV7-9 and TRBJ1-2 provide the parts outside the CDR3, is DTGVSQNPRHKITKRGQNVTFRCDPISEHNRLYWYRQTLGQGPEFLTYFQNEAQLEKSRLLSDRFSAERPKGSFSTLEIQRTEQGDSAMYLCASSLATANYGYTFGSGTRLTVV.

The V gene is TRBV30, the J gene TRBJ1-5; D is unresolved. The V gene lost 1 base and the J gene lost 6 bases, with 10 bases spanning the gap. The CDR3 has 13 amino acids. CDR1 and CDR2 (germline): GTSNPN, SVGIG (reference sequence). The CDR3 spells CAWSDGGIQPQHF. CDR3 sequence (DNA): TGTGCCTGGAGTGACGGAGGGATTCAGCCCCAGCATTTT.

This chain links TRBV7-9 with TRBJ2-3; D might be TRBD2 (6 bases). Looked up from germline, CDR1 is SEHNR and CDR2 is FQNEAQ (reference sequence). V lost 4 bases to trimming and J lost 0 bases, with 11 bases between them. The CDR3 extends over 15 amino acids. The CDR3 bases are TGTGCCAGCAGCTGGGCAGGGAGGAGCACAGATACGCAGTATTTT. It encodes CASSWAGRSTDTQYF.

The chain employs TRBV6-5 and TRBJ1-6; 7 nucleotides align to TRBD1. Germline V gene data show CDR1 as MNHEY and CDR2 as SVGAGI. The CDR3 runs 14 residues. With 6 bases clipped from V and 7 bases from J, the junction kept 6 bases outside the gene matches. CDR3 in amino acids: CASSRDRVNSPLHF. The CDR3 DNA sequence: TGTGCCAGCAGCCGAGACAGGGTGAATTCACCCCTCCACTTT.